These 4 T cell receptor beta chains share one sample of origin, sequenced in a study of blood T cell repertoires in COVID-19. Some clones are missing from TCRdb's copy, which holds only in-frame ones; the method was immunoSEQ multiplex PCR. This sample carries approximately 70,000 clones, 70% to 90% of them seen once, and the ten largest clones take about 6.4%. Sequenced material: peripheral blood. Receptors originate from a woman aged 70-85 years with acute or convalescent COVID-19.

This sequence joins TRBV10-3 and TRBJ1-1; no clear D gene. The ends were cut back, 0 bases at V and 2 bases at J, with 4 bases in the middle. The CDR3 spans 13 residues. CDR1 is ENHRY and CDR2 is SYGVKD in the germline V gene. CDR3 DNA: TGTGCCATCAGTGAGTCGAGTAACACTGAAGCTTTCTTT. Its translation: CAISESSNTEAFF.

The gene calls are TRBV7-2 and TRBJ2-3; D ambiguous. Germline CDR1 SGHTA, CDR2 FQGNSA. This CDR3 has 13 residues. The V end lost 4 bases, the J end lost 4 bases, and 9 bases lay between the germline ends. The CDR3 reads CASSSPPADTQYF. The DNA of the CDR3 is TGTGCCAGCAGCTCCCCCCCCGCAGATACGCAGTATTTT.

This chain links TRBV6-2 or TRBV6-3 with TRBJ1-5; 7 positions match TRBD1. This CDR3 contains 15 residues. With 5 bases clipped from V and 9 bases from J, the junction kept 13 bases outside the gene matches. CDR1 MNHEY and CDR2 SVGEGT come from the germline V gene. The CDR3: CASSSGQDQIRPQHF. CDR3 sequence (DNA): TGTGCCAGCAGTAGCGGACAGGACCAAATCAGGCCCCAGCATTTT.

The chain carries TRBV4-2 and TRBJ2-5, with a weak D call TRBD2 (7 bases). The V end was cut by 5 bases, the J end by 1 base, with 17 bases between. From germline, CDR1 is LGHNA and CDR2 YNFKEQ. This CDR3 contains 16 residues. CDR3 nucleotides: TGTGCCAGCAGCACTCGAGGGGGGGCCCTCCAAGAGACCCAGTACTTC. Translation gives CASSTRGGALQETQYF.